These T cell receptor beta chains were read from a single sample in a study of T cell changes during pregnancy in multiple sclerosis. Profiling relied on immunoSEQ multiplex PCR, and the TCRdb table lists in-frame clones only, not all of them. The sample consists of about 66,000 clones, less than 95% of them appearing once. Source: peripheral blood, taken in the third trimester of pregnancy. The receptors originated from a female donor with multiple sclerosis, enrolled in a pregnancy study. Both conserved end residues are part of each CDR3. The D gene is left open where the match is weak. Expanded clones are given a class, and other clones once, few, many or no size at all.

J gene: TRBJ2-1
clone size: .
V gene: TRBV19
D gene: .
CDR3 protein: CASSIGRRERGVYNEQFF
CDR3 DNA: TGTGCCAGTAGTATAGGTCGGCGGGAGAGGGGGGTCTACAATGAGCAGTTCTTC

J gene: TRBJ2-7
clone size: once
V gene: TRBV7-9
D gene: .
CDR3 protein: CASSLEMRKDSTYEQYF
CDR3 DNA: TGTGCCAGCAGCTTGGAAATGAGGAAGGACTCGACCTACGAGCAGTACTTC

J gene: TRBJ1-2
clone size: .
V gene: TRBV18
D gene: .
CDR3 protein: CASSPRKGDGYTF
CDR3 DNA: TGTGCCAGCTCACCACGGAAAGGGGATGGCTACACCTTC

J gene: TRBJ2-1
clone size: .
V gene: TRBV7-2
D gene: .
CDR3 protein: CASSLRGYEQFF
CDR3 DNA: TGTGCCAGCAGCCTAAGGGGATATGAGCAGTTCTTC

J gene: TRBJ1-1
clone size: .
V gene: TRBV18
D gene: .
CDR3 protein: CASSLQGERGTEAFF
CDR3 DNA: TGTGCCAGCTCATTACAGGGAGAGCGGGGCACTGAAGCTTTCTTT

J gene: TRBJ2-2
clone size: .
V gene: TRBV7-6
D gene: .
CDR3 protein: CASSLGQGGIGELFF
CDR3 DNA: TGTGCCAGCAGCTTAGGGCAGGGTGGTATCGGGGAGCTGTTTTTT

J gene: TRBJ2-3
clone size: .
V gene: TRBV7-2
D gene: TRBD2
CDR3 protein: CASSSAGTSGALSTDTQYF
CDR3 DNA: TGTGCCAGCAGTTCCGCCGGGACTAGCGGTGCTTTAAGCACAGATACGCAGTATTTT

J gene: TRBJ2-1
clone size: .
V gene: TRBV6-5
D gene: TRBD2
CDR3 protein: CASSYLSGPTYNEQFF
CDR3 DNA: TGTGCCAGCAGTTACCTTAGCGGGCCAACTTACAATGAGCAGTTCTTC

J gene: TRBJ2-7
clone size: .
V gene: TRBV27
D gene: TRBD2
CDR3 protein: CASSNDRTSGTYEQYF
CDR3 DNA: TGTGCCAGCAGTAACGACCGGACTAGCGGGACCTACGAGCAGTACTTC

J gene: TRBJ1-1
clone size: .
V gene: TRBV10-3
D gene: .
CDR3 protein: CAISVQGNTEAFF
CDR3 DNA: TGTGCCATCAGTGTACAGGGAAACACTGAAGCTTTCTTT

J gene: TRBJ1-1
clone size: .
V gene: TRBV27
D gene: TRBD1
CDR3 protein: CASHETQGAQTEAFF
CDR3 DNA: TGTGCCAGCCATGAAACTCAGGGGGCGCAGACTGAAGCTTTCTTT

J gene: TRBJ2-2
clone size: .
V gene: TRBV9
D gene: TRBD2
CDR3 protein: CASSERGNTGELFF
CDR3 DNA: TGTGCCAGCAGCGAGCGGGGTAACACCGGGGAGCTGTTTTTT

J gene: TRBJ2-3
clone size: .
V gene: TRBV18
D gene: TRBD2
CDR3 protein: CASSPLTSGTDTQYF
CDR3 DNA: TGTGCCAGCTCACCGCTCACTAGCGGAACAGATACGCAGTATTTT

J gene: TRBJ2-7
clone size: .
V gene: TRBV7-2
D gene: .
CDR3 protein: CASSLDPGGPYEQYF
CDR3 DNA: TGTGCCAGCAGCTTGGACCCCGGGGGACCCTACGAGCAGTACTTC

J gene: TRBJ1-4
clone size: .
V gene: TRBV5-1
D gene: .
CDR3 protein: CASSLHGQSNEKLFF
CDR3 DNA: TGCGCCAGCAGCTTGCATGGACAGAGTAATGAAAAACTGTTTTTT

J gene: TRBJ2-1
clone size: .
V gene: TRBV7-9
D gene: TRBD2
CDR3 protein: CASSVLAGAPYNEQFF
CDR3 DNA: TGTGCCAGCAGCGTCCTAGCGGGAGCCCCCTACAATGAGCAGTTCTTC

J gene: TRBJ1-2
clone size: .
V gene: TRBV19
D gene: TRBD1
CDR3 protein: CASTNRGRDGYTF
CDR3 DNA: TGTGCCAGTACGAACAGGGGGCGGGATGGCTACACCTTC

J gene: TRBJ1-5
clone size: .
V gene: TRBV18
D gene: .
CDR3 protein: CASSPVQNRRTGQPQHF
CDR3 DNA: TGTGCCAGCTCACCCGTCCAAAACAGGCGCACAGGACAGCCCCAGCATTTT

J gene: TRBJ2-5
clone size: .
V gene: TRBV5-1
D gene: TRBD2
CDR3 protein: CASSYGTSGQETQYF
CDR3 DNA: TGCGCCAGCAGCTATGGGACTAGCGGACAAGAGACCCAGTACTTC

J gene: TRBJ1-1
clone size: .
V gene: TRBV5-4
D gene: .
CDR3 protein: CASSKGEVNTEAFF
CDR3 DNA: TGTGCCAGCAGCAAAGGCGAGGTTAACACTGAAGCTTTCTTT

J gene: TRBJ1-1
clone size: .
V gene: TRBV11-2
D gene: .
CDR3 protein: CASSLVGTNTEAFF
CDR3 DNA: TGTGCCAGCAGCTTAGTGGGGACAAACACTGAAGCTTTCTTT

J gene: TRBJ1-3
clone size: .
V gene: TRBV5-1
D gene: .
CDR3 protein: CASTRGSGNTIYF
CDR3 DNA: TGCGCCAGCACGCGGGGATCTGGAAACACCATATATTTT

J gene: TRBJ2-7
clone size: .
V gene: TRBV19
D gene: TRBD1
CDR3 protein: CASSVGTGKEQYF
CDR3 DNA: TGTGCCAGTAGTGTCGGGACAGGTAAAGAGCAGTACTTC

J gene: TRBJ2-2
clone size: .
V gene: TRBV9
D gene: TRBD1
CDR3 protein: CASSVGTGRLNTGELFF
CDR3 DNA: TGTGCCAGCAGCGTTGGGACAGGGAGGTTGAACACCGGGGAGCTGTTTTTT

J gene: TRBJ2-4
clone size: .
V gene: TRBV4-3
D gene: TRBD1
CDR3 protein: CASSQAGTGDFKNIQYF
CDR3 DNA: TGCGCCAGCAGCCAAGCTGGGACAGGAGATTTCAAAAACATTCAGTACTTC

J gene: TRBJ1-3
clone size: .
V gene: TRBV6-5
D gene: .
CDR3 protein: CASRQNSGNTIYF
CDR3 DNA: TGTGCCAGCAGGCAGAACTCTGGAAACACCATATATTTT

J gene: TRBJ2-7
clone size: .
V gene: TRBV2
D gene: TRBD1
CDR3 protein: CATTRDRSSYEQYF
CDR3 DNA: TGTGCCACTACGAGGGACAGAAGCTCCTACGAGCAGTACTTC

J gene: TRBJ1-4
clone size: few
V gene: TRBV7-9
D gene: .
CDR3 protein: CASSLPLVEEKLFF
CDR3 DNA: TGTGCCAGCAGCTTACCCCTGGTTGAGGAGAAACTGTTTTTT

J gene: TRBJ2-3
clone size: .
V gene: TRBV19
D gene: TRBD1
CDR3 protein: CASSILDRAQGQYF
CDR3 DNA: TGTGCCAGTAGTATACTGGACAGGGCCCAGGGGCAGTATTTT